A single sample gave rise to the 29 T cell receptor beta chains below, sequenced in a study of shared clonotypes between healthy human individuals. Profiled with immunoSEQ multiplex PCR; TCRdb holds only in-frame clones, not every one. This table holds 750,000 to 1,000,000 clones, over 90% found once. Naive CD8 cells lacked CD45RO, underwent positive selection for CCR7 and left out terminally differentiated effector memory CD45RA+ cells. Sequencing used naive CD8+ T cells sorted from blood. Every receptor here comes from a man aged 30 to 39 in good health.

Concerning this clone: This same CDR3 is encoded by further DNA sequences in the sample. The chain carries TRBV7-9 and TRBJ2-3, with 7 bases lining up with TRBD2. CDR3 length: 13 amino acids. CDR1 SEHNR and CDR2 FQNEAQ come from the germline V gene (reference sequence). The V and J ends lost 6 bases and 1 base, in that order; junction bases with no gene match: 1. The CDR3 reads CASRGGGTDTQYF. CDR3 in DNA: TGTGCCAGCAGGGGAGGGGGCACAGATACGCAGTATTTT.

This clone appeared many times. The V call is TRBV9, the J call TRBJ2-3; unclear D gene. The germline V gene has CDR1 SGDLS and CDR2 YYNGEE. The CDR3 is made up of 14 amino acids. V was pared by 4 bases and J by 2 bases, with 11 bases between. CDR3 amino acids: CASSTGSSTDTQYF. The CDR3 DNA reads TGTGCCAGCAGCACCGGCTCCTCCACAGATACGCAGTATTTT.

The chain is built from TRBV5-4 and TRBJ2-7, with TRBD2 as a possible D gene (5 bases). V lost 3 bases, J lost 3 bases, and 13 bases lay in between. The CDR3 contains 14 residues. Germline CDR1 reads SGHNT; CDR2 reads YYREEE (reference sequence). The CDR3 loop reads CASSSIDYNYEQYF. The CDR3 coding sequence is TGTGCCAGCAGCTCGATAGACTACAACTACGAGCAGTACTTC.

This clone was recorded a few times. J is TRBJ2-7 and V is TRBV18, with 15 bases aligning to TRBD2. CDR3 length equals 19 residues. Germline-derived CDR1 and CDR2 are KGHSH and LQKENI. Trimming removed 2 bases from V and 5 bases from J; junction bases left unmatched: 13. CDR3 DNA: TGTGCCAGCTCACCATCCTGGACTAGCGGGAGGGTCGGTAGCCACGAGCAGTACTTC. Translation: CASSPSWTSGRVGSHEQYF. The entire variable domain, with the rest obtained from reference TRBV18 and TRBJ2-7, is as follows: NAGVMQNPRHLVRRRGQEARLRCSPMKGHSHVYWYRQLPEEGLKFMVYLQKENIIDESGMPKERFSAEFPKEGPSILRIQQVVRGDSAAYFCASSPSWTSGRVGSHEQYFGPGTRLTVT.

V usage is TRBV9 and J usage is TRBJ2-1, with 13 bases that match TRBD2. Unmatched junction bases numbered 16, after V lost 5 bases and J lost 8 bases. The CDR3 extends over 18 amino acids. In germline, CDR1 is SGDLS, CDR2 YYNGEE. The CDR3 protein is CASRPLAGGPLGGHEQFF. The CDR3 coding sequence is TGTGCCAGCAGGCCACTAGCGGGAGGGCCCCTGGGTGGCCATGAGCAGTTCTTC.

The genes are TRBV28 and TRBJ2-7; 10 nucleotides line up with TRBD2. V lost 5 bases and J lost 3; bases outside the gene matches: 10. Germline V CDR1 and CDR2: MDHEN, SYDVKM. This CDR3 region has 16 residues. The CDR3 region is CASSPIRWTSGYEQYF. The CDR3 nucleotides are TGTGCCAGCAGTCCTATCCGCTGGACTAGCGGCTACGAGCAGTACTTC.

The chain has TRBV15 and TRBJ2-5; D tentatively fits TRBD1 or TRBD2 (5 bases each). Trimming shortened V by 0 bases and J by 4 bases, and 12 bases separated the two germline ends. This CDR3 has 15 amino acids. Germline V gene sequence: CDR1 LNHNV, CDR2 YYDKDF (reference sequence). CDR3 loop: CATSREGWGTETQYF. In DNA form, the CDR3 reads TGTGCCACCAGCAGAGAGGGGTGGGGGACAGAGACCCAGTACTTC. The complete variable domain, with remaining parts taken from reference TRBV15 and TRBJ2-5, reads DAMVIQNPRYQVTQFGKPVTLSCSQTLNHNVMYWYQQKSSQAPKLLFHYYDKDFNNEADTPDNFQSRRPNTSFCFLDIRSPGLGDTAMYLCATSREGWGTETQYFGPGTRLLVL.

The J gene is TRBJ2-1, the V gene TRBV29-1; no definite D call. The V gene lost 2 bases and the J gene lost 4 bases, with 12 bases spanning the gap. Germline-derived CDR1 and CDR2 are SQVTM and ANQGSEA. The CDR3 covers 14 residues. CDR3 region: CSVEQKSIYNEQFF. CDR3 DNA sequence: TGCAGCGTTGAACAAAAATCCATTTACAATGAGCAGTTCTTC.

The chain combines TRBV7-9 with TRBJ2-2; a possible D gene is TRBD2 (6 bases). The CDR3 consists of 14 residues. Germline CDR1 reads SEHNR; CDR2 reads FQNEAQ (reference sequence). The V and J ends lost 8 bases and 3 bases respectively, with 13 bases between them. The CDR3 spells CASEGTPYTGELFF. In DNA, the CDR3 is TGTGCCAGCGAGGGGACTCCCTACACCGGGGAGCTGTTTTTT.

This sequence joins TRBV28 and TRBJ1-2; weak D call: TRBD1 (5 bases). This CDR3 contains 15 residues. With 6 bases removed from V and 6 bases from J, the gap between germline ends came to 20 bases. Per the germline V gene, CDR1 is MDHEN and CDR2 is SYDVKM. In nucleotides, the CDR3 is TGTGCCAGCAGCCCTCGTCATCGGGGGTCAGATGGCTACACCTTC. It yields the protein CASSPRHRGSDGYTF.

This chain connects TRBV7-9 to TRBJ2-2, with TRBD2 identical over 9 bases. There are 16 residues in the CDR3. The germline gives CDR1 SEHNR, CDR2 FQNEAQ (reference sequence). The V gene end was trimmed by 1 base and the J gene end by 1 base; junction bases not matched to a gene: 1. CDR3 coding DNA: TGTGCCAGCAGCTTAGGAGCGGGAGGGAACACCGGGGAGCTGTTTTTT. Translating it yields CASSLGAGGNTGELFF.

The CDR3: CAISSGASSQETQYF. The DNA for the CDR3 is TGTGCCATCAGCTCAGGGGCGTCTTCACAAGAGACCCAGTACTTC. V gene TRBV10-3 combines with J gene TRBJ2-5, with D possibly being TRBD1 (6 bases). This CDR3 comprises 15 residues. Between the trimmed V and J ends, which lost 6 bases and 2 bases, there was a span of 16 bases. In germline, CDR1 is ENHRY, CDR2 SYGVKD.

V usage is TRBV4-2 and J usage is TRBJ2-7, with TRBD2 matching 7 bases. From germline, CDR1 is LGHNA and CDR2 YNFKEQ. V shed 0 bases and J 0 bases; nucleotides not matched to a gene: 2. The CDR3 is 15 amino acids. CDR3 nucleotides: TGTGCCAGCAGCCAAGATGAGCGGGGCTCCTACGAGCAGTACTTC. Its translation is CASSQDERGSYEQYF.

The table lists this clone with a count of one. Different DNA sequences within this sample yield the same CDR3. V usage is TRBV5-4 and J usage is TRBJ2-7; 14 bases match TRBD2. V was clipped by 4 bases and J by 5 bases; unmatched bases: 2. Germline-derived CDR1 and CDR2 are SGHNT and YYREEE (reference sequence). This CDR3 spans 14 amino acids. The CDR3 loop is CASSLGLAGDEQYF. The CDR3 nucleotides read TGTGCCAGCAGCCTGGGACTAGCGGGAGACGAGCAGTACTTC.

The chain links TRBV30 to TRBJ2-7; D is unresolved. Germline-derived CDR1 and CDR2 are GTSNPN and SVGIG (reference sequence). The V end lost 0 bases, the J end lost 2 bases, and 5 bases lay between the germline ends. The CDR3 runs to 12 residues. CDR3 protein: CAWSVQTYEQYF. As DNA, the CDR3 is TGTGCCTGGAGTGTACAGACCTACGAGCAGTACTTC.

This clone was observed at least ten times. This same CDR3 is encoded by further DNA sequences in the sample. The rearrangement joins TRBV19 to TRBJ2-1, with no clear D. The germline V gene has CDR1 LNHDA and CDR2 SQIVND (reference sequence). There are 16 residues in the CDR3. Trimming removed 3 bases from V and 0 bases from J, with 12 bases in between. DNA for the CDR3: TGTGCCAGTAGTATCCGTCCAGAGAGCTCCTACAATGAGCAGTTCTTC. Translating gives CASSIRPESSYNEQFF.

A few counts support this clone. The chain carries TRBV19 and TRBJ2-2; 7 positions match TRBD2. V trimming: 6 bases; J trimming: 3 bases; junction bases outside the gene matches: 7. The CDR3 runs 15 residues. Germline lookup yields CDR1 LNHDA and CDR2 SQIVND (reference sequence). CDR3 in amino acids: CASRLLALDTGELFF. In DNA, the CDR3 is TGTGCCAGTAGGTTACTAGCGTTGGACACCGGGGAGCTGTTTTTT. The full variable domain, rest sourced from reference TRBV19 and TRBJ2-2, is DGGITQSPKYLFRKEGQNVTLSCEQNLNHDAMYWYRQDPGQGLRLIYYSQIVNDFQKGDIAEGYSVSREKKESFPLTVTSAQKNPTAFYLCASRLLALDTGELFFGEGSRLTVL.

This clone occurred once. V gene TRBV27 combines with J gene TRBJ2-7, with 8 bases aligning to TRBD2. This CDR3 is built from 17 residues. CDR1 MNHEY and CDR2 SMNVEV come from the germline V gene (reference sequence). The J segment lost 5 bases and the V segment lost 3 bases, leaving 15 bases of the junction unmatched. For the CDR3, the DNA is TGTGCCAGCAGTTTGCTTACTTCGGGCGGGAGGTTCCACGAGCAGTACTTC. Protein product: CASSLLTSGGRFHEQYF.

This chain uses TRBV29-1 with TRBJ2-5, with D possibly TRBD1 on 6 matching bases. The germline V gene has CDR1 SQVTM and CDR2 ANQGSEA. Deletions cut 5 bases from V and 3 bases from J, with 22 bases between. CDR3 size: 16 residues. DNA for the CDR3: TGCAGCGTTTTTTCAACCCCGGGACAACCGAAAGAGACCCAGTACTTC. It specifies CSVFSTPGQPKETQYF.

This clone was detected once. V is TRBV7-9 and J is TRBJ2-3, with 16 bases matching TRBD2. CDR3 length equals 18 residues. V lost 5 bases to trimming and J lost 2 bases; unmatched junction nucleotides: 7. Germline loops: CDR1 SEHNR, CDR2 FQNEAQ (reference sequence). CDR3 residues: CASSLGTSGRGYTDTQYF. The CDR3 DNA sequence: TGTGCCAGCAGCCTCGGGACTAGCGGGAGGGGATACACAGATACGCAGTATTTT.

J is TRBJ1-2 and V is TRBV29-1; D possibly corresponds to TRBD1 (5 bases). The CDR3 is made up of 13 amino acids. V gave up 6 bases and J gave up 3 bases, with 14 bases separating them. The germline V gene has CDR1 SQVTM and CDR2 ANQGSEA. Here the CDR3 reads CSVTGTADYGYTF. The DNA of the CDR3 is TGCAGCGTAACCGGGACGGCGGACTATGGCTACACCTTC.

The chain employs TRBV11-2 and TRBJ2-6; 7 nucleotides agree with TRBD1. The CDR3 consists of 19 residues. CDR1 is SGHAT and CDR2 is FQNNGV in the germline V gene. After removal of 5 bases from V and 0 bases from J, the junction contained 13 bases not matched to a gene. The CDR3 nucleotides are TGTGCCAGCAGCCTTCCTTTTACGGCAGGGGGCTCTGGGGCCAACGTCCTGACTTTC. Encoded protein: CASSLPFTAGGSGANVLTF.

The rearrangement joins TRBV10-2 to TRBJ2-7; D is perhaps TRBD1 (5 bases). CDR3 length: 16 residues. Germline CDR1 and CDR2: WSHSY and SAAADI. Between the trimmed V and J ends, which lost 0 bases and 2 bases, there was a span of 14 bases. Here the CDR3 DNA reads TGCGCCAGCAGTGAGTCATTTACAGGCCGTCCCTACGAGCAGTACTTC. It specifies CASSESFTGRPYEQYF.

The rearrangement uses TRBV19 and TRBJ2-7; 11 positions match TRBD2. Unmatched junction bases numbered 3, after V lost 0 bases and J lost 5 bases. From germline, CDR1 is LNHDA and CDR2 SQIVND (reference sequence). The CDR3 covers 15 residues. In DNA form, the CDR3 reads TGTGCCAGTAGTATAGACAGACTAGCGGGGAACGAGCAGTACTTC. Its protein product is CASSIDRLAGNEQYF.

J is TRBJ2-7 and V is TRBV27, with a weak D call TRBD1 (6 bases). This CDR3 contains 12 residues. Between the trimmed V and J ends, which lost 4 bases and 5 bases, there was a span of 9 bases. The germline gives CDR1 MNHEY, CDR2 SMNVEV (reference sequence). CDR3 amino acids: CASSSDSHEQYF. CDR3 nucleotide sequence: TGTGCCAGCAGTTCGGACAGCCACGAGCAGTACTTC.

The chain links TRBV9 to TRBJ2-5; 7 nucleotides agree with TRBD1. The length of the CDR3 is 13 residues. The germline V gene encodes CDR1 SGDLS and CDR2 YYNGEE. V lost 0 bases, J lost 6 bases, and 2 bases stayed unmatched. This chain's CDR3 is CASSVGDRKTQYF. CDR3 nucleotide sequence: TGTGCCAGCAGCGTAGGGGACAGAAAGACCCAGTACTTC.

This clone showed up just a few times. V and J are TRBV7-3 and TRBJ2-3, with 10 bases lining up with TRBD2. Germline V lookup: CDR1 SGHTA, CDR2 FQGTGA. Trimming cost V 2 bases and J 2 bases; bases outside gene matches: 7. This CDR3 contains 17 residues. The CDR3 coding sequence is TGTGCCAGCAGCTTAGTAGGACTAGCGGATATCACAGATACGCAGTATTTT. Translating gives CASSLVGLADITDTQYF.

A note on this clone: This CDR3 is also generated by other DNA sequences in the sample. The chain carries TRBV5-5 and TRBJ1-1, with 9 bases lining up with TRBD1. Germline-derived CDR1 and CDR2 are SGHKS and YYEKEE (reference sequence). The junction had 1 base not matched to a gene; V was cut back by 0 bases and J by 7 bases. The CDR3 length is 13 residues. Here the CDR3 reads CASSLGTGVEAFF. CDR3 DNA sequence: TGTGCCAGCAGCTTGGGGACAGGGGTTGAAGCTTTCTTT.

Written as DNA, the CDR3 is TGTGCCAGCAGTACCCCCGGCGGGAGGGTGTTCGAGCAGTACTTC. Translating gives CASSTPGGRVFEQYF. The chain couples TRBV28 to TRBJ2-7; 9 nucleotides align to TRBD2. The J segment lost 6 bases and the V segment lost 5 bases, leaving 11 bases of the junction unmatched. CDR1 and CDR2 from the germline V gene are MDHEN and SYDVKM. The CDR3 is 15 amino acids.